This T cell receptor beta chain came from a study of T cells in Graves' hyperthyroidism and ophthalmopathy. Study at large: Staff took peripheral blood when the initial diagnosis was made, before any treatment began. General study points: Blood shared most expanded thyroid clonotypes above 0.001.

This clonotype was found a few times. Its target is unknown. Graves' hyperthyroidism qualified as stable when ophthalmopathy did not progress within 18 months. The diagnoses drew upon clinical symptoms, serum thyroxine and TRAb, thyroid ultrasound and orbital computed tomography. Authors of the study amplified TCR beta CDR3 regions from RNA transcripts. First-round RT-PCR of the TCR CDR3 relied on the HTBI primer set. TCRdb re-derived calls from the multiplex PCR reads in MiXCR, one entry per CDR3 protein. The data contain about 210,000 distinct CDR3 sequences, 15% to 20% of them singletons. The V segment lost 3 bases and the J segment 4 bases; nucleotides outside the gene matches: 5. Germline loops: CDR1 KGHDR, CDR2 SFDVKD. The CDR3 covers 16 residues.

Specimen: blood. V is TRBV24-1 and J is TRBJ2-1; 10 bases align to TRBD2. The receptor comes from a man in his forties with Graves' hyperthyroidism. CDR3 loop: CATSDASGGRYNEQFF. The CDR3 DNA is TGTGCCACCAGTGATGCTAGCGGGGGCAGGTACAATGAGCAGTTCTTC.